The 3 T cell receptor beta chains below were found in one sample sequenced in a study of cytomegalovirus exposure and HLA in healthy donors. The PCR contained 60 Vbeta and 13 Jbeta primers. Using immunoSEQ multiplex PCR, the repertoire was profiled, and TCRdb retains in-frame clones only, with some absent. The top ten clones hold over 4% of a sample with about 100,000 clones, 81% of them seen once. The specimen sequenced was PBMCs. These receptors originate from a woman aged 70-85 years in good health and CMV-seropositive.

This clone was detected only once. The chain couples TRBV29-1 to TRBJ2-7, with TRBD2 matching over 11 bases. Germline loops: CDR1 SQVTM, CDR2 ANQGSEA. V lost 4 bases, J lost 7 bases, and 15 bases stayed unmatched. This CDR3 region has 16 residues. CDR3 amino acids: CSVGNPKLAGAGEQYF. In DNA form, the CDR3 reads TGCAGCGTTGGTAACCCCAAACTAGCGGGAGCCGGGGAGCAGTACTTC.

The V call is TRBV7-9, the J call TRBJ1-4, with no clear D. Trimming took off 3 bases at V and 8 bases at J, with 10 bases between the two ends. CDR1 is SEHNR and CDR2 is FQNEAQ in the germline V gene (reference sequence). This CDR3 has 13 residues. In nucleotides, the CDR3 is TGTGCCAGCAGCTTTACCCGAGGCGAAAAACTGTTTTTT. Its translation: CASSFTRGEKLFF.

The chain couples TRBV2 to TRBJ1-2; possibly TRBD1 for D (5 bases). V lost 6 bases and J lost 3, with 17 bases in between. The CDR3 loop spans 15 amino acids. CDR1 and CDR2 from the germline V gene are SNHLY and FYNNEI. The CDR3 DNA reads as TGTGCCAGCAGCCGCTCCGGGGGGTTGGACTATGGCTACACCTTC. This translates into CASSRSGGLDYGYTF.